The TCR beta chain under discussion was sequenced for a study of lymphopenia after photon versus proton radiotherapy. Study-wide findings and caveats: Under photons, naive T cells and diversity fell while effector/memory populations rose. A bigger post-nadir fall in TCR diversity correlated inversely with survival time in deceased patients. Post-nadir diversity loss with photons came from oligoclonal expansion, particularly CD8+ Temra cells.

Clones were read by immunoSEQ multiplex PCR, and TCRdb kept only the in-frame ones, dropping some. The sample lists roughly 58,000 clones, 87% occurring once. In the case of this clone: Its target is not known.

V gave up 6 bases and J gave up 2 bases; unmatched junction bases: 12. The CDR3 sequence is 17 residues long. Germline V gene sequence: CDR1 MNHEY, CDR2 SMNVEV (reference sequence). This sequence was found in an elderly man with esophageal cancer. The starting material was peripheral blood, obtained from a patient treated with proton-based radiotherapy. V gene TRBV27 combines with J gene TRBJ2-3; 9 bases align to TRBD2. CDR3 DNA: TGTGCCAGCAGAAAATACTCAGCGGGGGGCACCACAGATACGCAGTATTTT. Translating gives CASRKYSAGGTTDTQYF.